Presented here are 15 T cell receptor beta chains from one specimen sequenced in a study of human T cells and chemical hapten exposure. Time point meaning: patch test 1, 2 weeks after DPC sensitization. Described treatment: therapeutic diphenylcyclopropenone sensitization with weekly scalp DPC. MiXCR, run by TCRdb on the RACE reads, gives a single entry per CDR3 protein. The repertoire includes tens of thousands of distinct CDR3 sequences, around 9.5% of them detected once, and 2.5% to 4% sits in the top ten. The sequences come from whole blood, collected in connection with sensitization to the hapten diphenylcyclopropenone (DPC). All receptors derive from a middle-aged woman with alopecia areata. Some clones in this sample may be carry-over from other donors' samples.

This chain uses TRBV7-2 with TRBJ2-3, with 9 positions matching TRBD2. The CDR3 totals 14 residues. CDR1 is SGHTA, CDR2 FQGNSA, per germline. V dropped 6 bases and J dropped 4; count of bases not matched to a gene: 5. The CDR3 is CASRSLAGSDTQYF. CDR3 nucleotide sequence: TGTGCCAGCAGGTCTCTAGCGGGGTCAGATACGCAGTATTTT.

This clonotype was seen ten or more times. The chain couples TRBV6-4 to TRBJ2-1; 8 nucleotides line up with TRBD1. The CDR3 spans 16 residues. CDR1 is MRHNA and CDR2 is SNTAGT in the germline V gene. V dropped 4 bases and J dropped 3; count of bases not matched to a gene: 8. The CDR3 reads CASSAQYRGYYNEQFF. The CDR3 DNA reads as TGTGCCAGCAGTGCACAATACAGGGGGTACTACAATGAGCAGTTCTTC.

This clonotype was counted ten times or more. This rearrangement joins TRBV29-1 to TRBJ1-4; 10 nucleotides agree with TRBD1. Germline loops: CDR1 SQVTM, CDR2 ANQGSEA. The junction had 6 bases not matched to a gene; V was cut back by 4 bases and J by 7 bases. The CDR3 has 14 residues. CDR3 in DNA: TGCAGCGTTGGGACAGGGGGACAGAGTGAAAAACTGTTTTTT. Amino acids: CSVGTGGQSEKLFF. Supplemented by reference TRBV29-1 and TRBJ1-4, the full variable domain reads SAVISQKPSRDICQRGTSLTIQCQVDSQVTMMFWYRQQPGQSLTLIATANQGSEATYESGFVIDKFPISRPNLTFSTLTVSNMSPEDSSIYLCSVGTGGQSEKLFFGSGTQLSVL.

Many counts were recorded for this clonotype. V usage is TRBV6-5 and J usage is TRBJ2-7, with 7 bases fitting TRBD2. The germline V gene has CDR1 MNHEY and CDR2 SVGAGI. This CDR3 is built from 14 residues. The V segment lost 2 bases and the J segment 4 bases; nucleotides outside the gene matches: 5. The CDR3 sequence is CASSYGGGGYEQYF. CDR3 nucleotide sequence: TGTGCCAGCAGTTACGGCGGCGGGGGTTACGAGCAGTACTTC.

The gene calls are TRBV12-3 or TRBV12-4 and TRBJ1-2; 8 bases are a match to TRBD1. V was clipped by 6 bases and J by 3 bases; unmatched bases: 9. The CDR3 is 15 residues long. Written as DNA, the CDR3 is TGTGCCAGCAGATCTACTATGACAGGGGACTATGGCTACACCTTC. Amino acids: CASRSTMTGDYGYTF.

This clonotype was seen more than once but under ten times. This rearrangement joins TRBV6-1 to TRBJ2-2, with no clear D. This CDR3 has 15 amino acids. Germline loops: CDR1 MNHNS, CDR2 SASEGT. V was shortened by 4 bases and J by 3 bases, with 12 bases between the two germline ends. CDR3 region: CASSVGFGYTGELFF. Written as DNA, the CDR3 is TGTGCCAGCAGTGTAGGTTTCGGATACACCGGGGAGCTGTTTTTT.

V gene TRBV7-9 combines with J gene TRBJ2-3, with 7 bases lining up with TRBD1. Germline assignment: CDR1 SEHNR and CDR2 FQNEAQ (reference sequence). The J segment lost 4 bases and the V segment lost 5 bases, leaving 12 bases of the junction unmatched. The CDR3 loop spans 16 amino acids. CDR3 amino acids: CASSIRQGPTADTQYF. In DNA form, the CDR3 reads TGTGCCAGCAGCATCCGACAGGGCCCTACGGCAGATACGCAGTATTTT.

Many counts were recorded for this clonotype. The rearrangement links TRBV6-5 to TRBJ2-7; TRBD1 aligns across 7 bases. The CDR3 is 13 residues long. V dropped 4 bases and J dropped 7; count of bases not matched to a gene: 7. CDR1 is MNHEY, CDR2 SVGAGI, per germline. The CDR3 region is CASSLTGPEEQYF. The CDR3 region has the DNA TGTGCCAGCAGTTTGACAGGGCCAGAGGAGCAGTACTTC.

This clonotype came up many times. J is TRBJ2-7 and V is TRBV9; D gene uncertain. Trimming pared 3 bases from V and 3 bases from J, leaving 10 bases between. The CDR3 covers 13 residues. Germline V gives CDR1 SGDLS, CDR2 YYNGEE. The CDR3, as DNA: TGTGCCAGCAGCGGGACGGCAAACTACGAGCAGTACTTC. Translation: CASSGTANYEQYF. Full variable domain (outside the CDR3, taken from reference TRBV9 and TRBJ2-7): DSGVTQTPKHLITATGQRVTLRCSPRSGDLSVYWYQQSLDQGLQFLIQYYNGEERAKGNILERFSAQQFPDLHSELNLSSLELGDSALYFCASSGTANYEQYFGPGTRLTVT.

This clonotype was seen many times. The chain couples TRBV5-4 to TRBJ2-1, with 10 nucleotides matching TRBD1. This CDR3 contains 17 residues. The ends lost 1 base at V and 9 bases at J; junction bases unmatched: 13. Germline-derived CDR1 and CDR2 are SGHNT and YYREEE (reference sequence). The CDR3 loop reads CASSLKRTGTGATEQFF. CDR3 DNA sequence: TGTGCCAGCAGCTTGAAGAGGACCGGGACAGGGGCTACTGAGCAGTTCTTC.

This clonotype occurred a few times. In DNA form, the CDR3 reads TGCAGTGCTAGAGATGCTAGCGGGGGGCGGAATGAGCAGTTCTTC. This gives the protein CSARDASGGRNEQFF. The J gene is TRBJ2-1, the V gene TRBV20-1, with 11 bases matching TRBD2. The CDR3 runs 15 residues. CDR1 DFQATT and CDR2 SNEGSKA come from the germline V gene (reference sequence). With V trimmed by 0 bases and J by 7 bases, 5 bases remained unmatched.

This clonotype was recorded at least ten times. The chain couples TRBV7-9 to TRBJ2-3; 10 bases are shared with TRBD1. The CDR3 is made up of 17 amino acids. Germline lookup yields CDR1 SEHNR and CDR2 FQNEAQ (reference sequence). Unmatched junction bases numbered 9, after V lost 4 bases and J lost 2 bases. This CDR3 is CASSSGWGQGNTDTQYF. In nucleotides, the CDR3 is TGTGCCAGCAGCTCTGGCTGGGGACAGGGGAACACAGATACGCAGTATTTT.

CDR3 DNA: TGCAGCGTTGCCAGGGTACACGAGCAGTACTTC. Translating it yields CSVARVHEQYF. The chain combines TRBV29-1 with TRBJ2-7; TRBD1 is a possible D gene (5 bases). The CDR3 length is 11 residues. The ends were cut back, 4 bases at V and 5 bases at J, with 9 bases in the middle. Germline V lookup: CDR1 SQVTM, CDR2 ANQGSEA.

This clonotype was counted between two and nine times. V usage is TRBV12-3 or TRBV12-4 and J usage is TRBJ1-6; D not certain. The CDR3 has 14 amino acids. V lost 3 bases and J lost 7, with 10 bases in between. Here the CDR3 reads CASSLGYPNSPLHF. The CDR3 nucleotides are TGTGCCAGCAGTTTGGGGTATCCCAATTCACCCCTCCACTTT.

The rearrangement links TRBV4-2 to TRBJ2-2, with D perhaps assigned TRBD1 or TRBD2 (5 bases each). Germline CDR1 and CDR2: LGHNA and YNFKEQ. CDR3 length equals 15 residues. V lost 1 base and J lost 4, with 10 bases in between. This CDR3 reads CASSQGEGSTGELFF. For the CDR3, the DNA is TGTGCCAGCAGCCAAGGAGAGGGGTCCACCGGGGAGCTGTTTTTT.